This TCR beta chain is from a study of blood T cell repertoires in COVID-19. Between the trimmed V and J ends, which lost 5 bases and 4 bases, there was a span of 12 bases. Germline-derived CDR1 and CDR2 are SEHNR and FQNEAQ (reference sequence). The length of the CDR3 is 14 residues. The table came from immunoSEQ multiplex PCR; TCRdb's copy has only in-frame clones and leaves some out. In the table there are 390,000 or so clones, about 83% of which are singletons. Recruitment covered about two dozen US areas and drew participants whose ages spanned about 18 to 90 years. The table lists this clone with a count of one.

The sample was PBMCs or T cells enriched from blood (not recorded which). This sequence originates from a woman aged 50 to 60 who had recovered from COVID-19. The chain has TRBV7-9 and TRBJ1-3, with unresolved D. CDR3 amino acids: CASSLRVLGNTIYF. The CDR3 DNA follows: TGTGCCAGCAGCCTCCGGGTCCTAGGAAACACCATATATTTT.